This T cell receptor beta chain derives from a study of blood T cell repertoires in COVID-19. Study context: Sample material is recorded as cDNA or gDNA derived from T cells, B-cell-depleted T cells, or PBMCs.

Assay used: immunoSEQ multiplex PCR; TCRdb lists only in-frame clones, some missing. There are about 220,000 clones in the sample; approximately 82% occur only once, and around 3.3% lies in the top ten. The CDR3 length is 13 residues. Germline assignment: CDR1 SGHTS and CDR2 YDEGEE. V shed 6 bases and J 6 bases; nucleotides not matched to a gene: 6. This TCR derives from a woman of 80 years or more with acute or convalescent COVID-19. Material: peripheral blood. The chain carries TRBV5-8 and TRBJ2-1; 7 nucleotides line up with TRBD2. The DNA for the CDR3 is TGTGCCAGCATCGTCCTAGCGGCCAATGAGCAGTTCTTC. It yields the protein CASIVLAANEQFF.